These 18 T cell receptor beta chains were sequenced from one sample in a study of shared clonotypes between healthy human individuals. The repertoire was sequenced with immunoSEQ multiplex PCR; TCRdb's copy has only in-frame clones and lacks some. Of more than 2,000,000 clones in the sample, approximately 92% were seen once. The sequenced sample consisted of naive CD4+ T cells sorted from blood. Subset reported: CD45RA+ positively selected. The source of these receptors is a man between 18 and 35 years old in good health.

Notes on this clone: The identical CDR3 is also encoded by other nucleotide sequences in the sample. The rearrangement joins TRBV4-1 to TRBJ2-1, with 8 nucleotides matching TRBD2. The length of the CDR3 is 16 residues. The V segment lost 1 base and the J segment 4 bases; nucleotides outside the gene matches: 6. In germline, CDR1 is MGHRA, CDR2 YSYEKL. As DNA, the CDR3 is TGCGCCAGCAGCCAAGGTCTAGCGGGTGGGTACAATGAGCAGTTCTTC. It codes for CASSQGLAGGYNEQFF.

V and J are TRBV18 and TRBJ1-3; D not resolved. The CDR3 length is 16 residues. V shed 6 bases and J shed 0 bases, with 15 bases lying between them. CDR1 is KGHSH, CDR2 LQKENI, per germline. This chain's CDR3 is CASSTQTSHSGNTIYF. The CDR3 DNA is TGTGCCAGCTCTACTCAGACTTCACACTCTGGAAACACCATATATTTT.

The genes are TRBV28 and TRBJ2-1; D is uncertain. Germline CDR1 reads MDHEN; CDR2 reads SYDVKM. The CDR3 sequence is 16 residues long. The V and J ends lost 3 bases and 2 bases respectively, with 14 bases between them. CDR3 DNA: TGTGCCAGCAGTTTTTATCCTAACGGACCCTACAATGAGCAGTTCTTC. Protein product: CASSFYPNGPYNEQFF.

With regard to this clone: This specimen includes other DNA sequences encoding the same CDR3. The CDR3 nucleotides are TGTGCCAGTAGTATTGCAGGAGTCACCTACGAGCAGTACTTC. Its translation is CASSIAGVTYEQYF. The rearrangement links TRBV19 to TRBJ2-7; D remains ambiguous. V gave up 3 bases and J gave up 2 bases, with 11 bases separating them. Germline V gives CDR1 LNHDA, CDR2 SQIVND (reference sequence). The CDR3 is 14 residues long. Drawing the rest from reference TRBV19 and TRBJ2-7, the complete variable domain is DGGITQSPKYLFRKEGQNVTLSCEQNLNHDAMYWYRQDPGQGLRLIYYSQIVNDFQKGDIAEGYSVSREKKESFPLTVTSAQKNPTAFYLCASSIAGVTYEQYFGPGTRLTVT.

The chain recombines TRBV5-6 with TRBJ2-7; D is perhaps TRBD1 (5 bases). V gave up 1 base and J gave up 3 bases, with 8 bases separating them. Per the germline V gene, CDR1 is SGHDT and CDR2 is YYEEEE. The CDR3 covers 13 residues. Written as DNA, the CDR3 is TGTGCCAGCAGCTTGTCGCAGGGCTACGAGCAGTACTTC. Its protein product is CASSLSQGYEQYF.

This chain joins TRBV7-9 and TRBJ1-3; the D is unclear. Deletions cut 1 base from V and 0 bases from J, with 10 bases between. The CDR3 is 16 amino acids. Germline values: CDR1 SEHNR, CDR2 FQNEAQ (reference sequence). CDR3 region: CASSLGLVGSGNTIYF. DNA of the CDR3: TGTGCCAGCAGCTTAGGGCTGGTTGGCTCTGGAAACACCATATATTTT.

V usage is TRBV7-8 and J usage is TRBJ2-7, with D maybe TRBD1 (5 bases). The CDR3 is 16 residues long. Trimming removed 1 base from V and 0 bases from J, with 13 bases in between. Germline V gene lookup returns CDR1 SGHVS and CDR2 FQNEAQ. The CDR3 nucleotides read TGTGCCAGCAGCTTAGGACAGAAGAAAAGCTCCTACGAGCAGTACTTC. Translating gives CASSLGQKKSSYEQYF.

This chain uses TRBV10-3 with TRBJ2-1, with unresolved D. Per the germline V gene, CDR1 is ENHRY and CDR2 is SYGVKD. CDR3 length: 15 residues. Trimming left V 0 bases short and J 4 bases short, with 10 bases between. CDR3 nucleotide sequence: TGTGCCATCAGTGAGTCGAATTTAAGGTACAATGAGCAGTTCTTC. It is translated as CAISESNLRYNEQFF.

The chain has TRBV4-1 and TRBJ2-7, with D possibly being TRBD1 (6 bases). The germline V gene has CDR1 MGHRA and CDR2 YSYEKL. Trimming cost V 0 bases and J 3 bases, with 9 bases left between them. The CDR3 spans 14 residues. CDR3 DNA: TGCGCCAGCAGCCAAGACAGGGGAATCTACGAGCAGTACTTC. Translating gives CASSQDRGIYEQYF.

CDR3 protein: CASSPLGSDTQYF. CDR3 nucleotides: TGTGCCAGCAGCCCCCTGGGGTCAGATACGCAGTATTTT. The V call is TRBV9, the J call TRBJ2-3; D gene uncertain. This CDR3 is 13 amino acids long. V dropped 4 bases and J dropped 4 bases, with 10 bases sitting between them. Germline CDR1 is SGDLS and CDR2 is YYNGEE.

The CDR3 DNA sequence: TGTGCCAGCAGTGACTTCTGGTCTAGCGGGAGTAATCGGGAAGACGAGCAGTACTTC. This sequence encodes CASSDFWSSGSNREDEQYF. V is TRBV6-4 and J is TRBJ2-7, with TRBD2 matching over 10 bases. V shed 1 base and J 5 bases; nucleotides not matched to a gene: 17. CDR3 length: 19 residues. Germline V gene data show CDR1 as MRHNA and CDR2 as SNTAGT.

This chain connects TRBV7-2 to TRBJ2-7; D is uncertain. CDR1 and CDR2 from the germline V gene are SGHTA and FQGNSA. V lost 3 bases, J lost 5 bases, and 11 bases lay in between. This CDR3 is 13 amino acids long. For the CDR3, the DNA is TGTGCCAGCAGCTTGGTTCGGGCCCACGAGCAGTACTTC. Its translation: CASSLVRAHEQYF.

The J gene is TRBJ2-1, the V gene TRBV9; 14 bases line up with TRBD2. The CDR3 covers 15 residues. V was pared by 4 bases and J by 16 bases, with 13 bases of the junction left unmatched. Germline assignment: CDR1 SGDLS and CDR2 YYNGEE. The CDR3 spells CASSTSGTSGRQYFF. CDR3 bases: TGTGCCAGCAGCACCTCCGGGACTAGCGGGAGACAATATTTCTTC.

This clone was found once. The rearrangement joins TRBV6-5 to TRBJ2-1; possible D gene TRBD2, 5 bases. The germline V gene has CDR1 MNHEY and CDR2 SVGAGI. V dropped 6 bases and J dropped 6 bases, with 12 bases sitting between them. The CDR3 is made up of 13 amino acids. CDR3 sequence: CASRRLMSNEQFF. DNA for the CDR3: TGTGCCAGCAGACGACTAATGTCCAATGAGCAGTTCTTC.

CDR3 sequence: CASSYAATQTGNTIYF. CDR3 nucleotide sequence: TGTGCCAGCAGCTATGCGGCGACCCAGACTGGAAACACCATATATTTT. The gene calls are TRBV7-2 and TRBJ1-3; unclear D gene. V lost 4 bases and J 2 bases, leaving 15 bases between the germline ends. Germline CDR1 and CDR2: SGHTA and FQGNSA. This CDR3 is 16 amino acids long.

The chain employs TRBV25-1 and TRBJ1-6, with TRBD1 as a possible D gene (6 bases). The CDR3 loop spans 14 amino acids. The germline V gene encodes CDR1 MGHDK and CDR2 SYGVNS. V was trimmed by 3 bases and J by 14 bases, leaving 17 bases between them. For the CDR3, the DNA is TGTGCCAGCAGTGATAGCCTCAGGGGAAGGACCCTCCACTTT. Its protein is CASSDSLRGRTLHF.

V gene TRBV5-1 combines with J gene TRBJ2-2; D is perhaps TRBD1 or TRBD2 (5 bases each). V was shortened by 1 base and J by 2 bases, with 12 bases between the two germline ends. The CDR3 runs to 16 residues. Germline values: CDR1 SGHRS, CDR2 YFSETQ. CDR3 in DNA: TGCGCCAGCAGCTTGCGAGGGGCTCCCAACACCGGGGAGCTGTTTTTT. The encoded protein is CASSLRGAPNTGELFF.

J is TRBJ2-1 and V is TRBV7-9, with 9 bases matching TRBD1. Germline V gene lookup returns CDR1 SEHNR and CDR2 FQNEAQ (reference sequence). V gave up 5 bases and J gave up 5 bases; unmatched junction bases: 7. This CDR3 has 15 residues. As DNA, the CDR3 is TGTGCCAGCAGCGCTTGGGGACAGGGCGACAATGAGCAGTTCTTC. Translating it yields CASSAWGQGDNEQFF.